This T cell receptor beta chain was found in a study of control samples from healthy donors and cancer patients (TCRdb year 2020). Concerning this clone: There is no known antigen for this receptor. Base quality data are lacking; no much larger clone is found one base away.

Receptor amplification or capture employed the immunoSEQ multiplex PCR assay. Entries here come from immuneACCESS through TCRdb and include only in-frame sequences with V and J called. Some clones fail to appear in such tables; in the studies checked, an unresolved V gene covers under half of the shortfall, and the cause of the remainder is unknown. Within this sample are around 93,000 clones, with just over 85% of them counted one time only. Of the sample, over 12% falls within the top ten clones. Cut back by 0 bases and 0 bases, the V and J ends lie 6 bases apart. The germline V gene encodes CDR1 SGDLS and CDR2 YYNGEE. From the cysteine up to the phenylalanine, the CDR3 has a length of 14 residues. Only the CDR3 DNA is retained, 42 bases long and in frame from the first base.

The source is a man aged 25 to 40 in good health. The chain is assembled from TRBV9 and TRBJ1-1, with no confidently assigned D gene. The sequenced sample was blood. Read as DNA, the sequence is TGTGCCAGCAGCGTAGTGGCAGTGAACACTGAAGCTTTCTTT. Its protein reads: CASSVVAVNTEAFF.